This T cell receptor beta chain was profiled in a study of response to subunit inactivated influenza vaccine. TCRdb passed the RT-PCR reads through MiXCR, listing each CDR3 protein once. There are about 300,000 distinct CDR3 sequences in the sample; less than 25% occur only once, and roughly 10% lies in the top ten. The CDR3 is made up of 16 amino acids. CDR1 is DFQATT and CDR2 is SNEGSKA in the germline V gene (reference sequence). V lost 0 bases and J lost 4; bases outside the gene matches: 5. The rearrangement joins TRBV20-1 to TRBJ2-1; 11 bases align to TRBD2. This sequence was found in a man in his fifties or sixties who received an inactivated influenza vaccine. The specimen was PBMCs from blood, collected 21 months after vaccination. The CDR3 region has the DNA TGCAGTGCTAGAGATCTGCGACTAGCGGGGTACAATGAGCAGTTCTTC. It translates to CSARDLRLAGYNEQFF.